This TCR beta chain originates from a study of identical twins. This clonotype appeared a few times. What it recognizes is unknown. Template switching introduced a universal primer site, and the cDNA bore unique molecular identifiers. TCRdb reprocessed the 5' RACE reads via MiXCR and lists one record per CDR3 protein. The table shows 500,000 to 550,000 distinct CDR3 sequences, with about a fifth occurring only once. From germline, CDR1 is SGHRS and CDR2 YFSETQ. V was clipped by 0 bases and J by 4 bases, with 12 bases between them. This CDR3 has 15 residues. Study outcomes and limitations: With beta out-of-frame sequences, excess sharing by twins was weaker.

The same sample was also studied in work on yellow fever vaccine responses in identical twins.

V is TRBV5-1 and J is TRBJ2-3; weak D call: TRBD1 (5 bases). The TCR comes from a woman under 30 in good health. The sample consisted of CD4+ T cells sorted from blood. CDR3 protein: CASSLEGSTADTQYF. CDR3 sequence (DNA): TGCGCCAGCAGCTTGGAGGGGTCCACGGCAGATACGCAGTATTTT.